The entry below gives a single TCR beta chain sequence along with its context. CDR1 and CDR2 from the germline V gene are SGDLS and YYNGEE. This CDR3 has 14 amino acids. The J segment lost 1 base and the V segment lost 3 bases, leaving 1 base of the junction unmatched. Patients at the Seattle site were enrolled during active infection and followed longitudinally. The sample is drawn from a study of blood T cell repertoires in COVID-19. Study context: Samples came from the United States, Italy and Spain, spanning acute and convalescent COVID-19. Sources were T cells, B-cell-depleted T cells, or PBMCs; the material itself was cDNA or gDNA.

Authors' methods: From reference gene primer amplification, estimates of nucleated cell counts were derived. The repertoire was sequenced with immunoSEQ multiplex PCR; TCRdb's copy has only in-frame clones and lacks some. V and J calls and clone size are those listed in that table; D and trimming were worked out from the DNA. This table has roughly 320,000 clones, roughly 91% appearing once. The receptor's source is a woman younger than 45 with COVID-19, enrolled during active disease. V and J are TRBV9 and TRBJ2-5, with TRBD1 matching 9 bases. Input material: peripheral blood. CDR3 amino acids: CASSEQGAQETQYF. CDR3 coding DNA: TGTGCCAGCAGCGAACAGGGGGCCCAAGAGACCCAGTACTTC.